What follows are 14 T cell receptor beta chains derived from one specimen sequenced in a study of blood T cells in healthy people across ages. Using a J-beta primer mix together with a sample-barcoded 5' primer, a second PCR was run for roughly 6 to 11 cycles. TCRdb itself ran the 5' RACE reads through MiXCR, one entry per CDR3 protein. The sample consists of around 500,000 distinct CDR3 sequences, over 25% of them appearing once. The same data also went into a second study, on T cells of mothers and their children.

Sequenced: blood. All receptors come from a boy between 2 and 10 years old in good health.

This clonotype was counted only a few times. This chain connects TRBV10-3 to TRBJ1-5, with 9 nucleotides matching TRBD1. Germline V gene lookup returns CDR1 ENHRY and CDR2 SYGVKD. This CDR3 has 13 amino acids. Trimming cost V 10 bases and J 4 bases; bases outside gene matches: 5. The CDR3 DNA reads TGTGCCACCCGGGACAGGGAGAATCAGCCCCAGCATTTT. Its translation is CATRDRENQPQHF.

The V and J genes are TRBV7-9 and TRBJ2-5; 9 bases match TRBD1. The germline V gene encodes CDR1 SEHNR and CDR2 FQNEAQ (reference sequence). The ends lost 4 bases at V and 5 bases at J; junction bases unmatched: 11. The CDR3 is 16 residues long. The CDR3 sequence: CASSSPTTGGGETQYF. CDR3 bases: TGTGCCAGCAGCTCGCCAACGACAGGGGGAGGCGAGACCCAGTACTTC.

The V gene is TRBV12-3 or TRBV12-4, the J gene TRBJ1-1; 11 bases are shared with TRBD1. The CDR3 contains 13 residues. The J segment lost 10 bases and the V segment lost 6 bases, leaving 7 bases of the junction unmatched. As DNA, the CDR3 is TGTGCCAGCAGGGGGACAGGGGGTGGGGGAGCTTTCTTT. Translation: CASRGTGGGGAFF.

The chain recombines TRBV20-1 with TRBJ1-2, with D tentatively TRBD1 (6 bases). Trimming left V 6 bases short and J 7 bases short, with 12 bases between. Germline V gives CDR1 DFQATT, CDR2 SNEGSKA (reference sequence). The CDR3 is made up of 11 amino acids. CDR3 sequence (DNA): TGCAGTGCCAAGTGGGACACTGGCTACACCTTC. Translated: CSAKWDTGYTF.

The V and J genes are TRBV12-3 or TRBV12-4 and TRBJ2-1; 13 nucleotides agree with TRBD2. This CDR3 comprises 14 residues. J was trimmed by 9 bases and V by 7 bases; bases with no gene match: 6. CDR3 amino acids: CASIPGLAGREQFF. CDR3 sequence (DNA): TGTGCCAGCATTCCGGGACTAGCGGGACGTGAGCAGTTCTTC.

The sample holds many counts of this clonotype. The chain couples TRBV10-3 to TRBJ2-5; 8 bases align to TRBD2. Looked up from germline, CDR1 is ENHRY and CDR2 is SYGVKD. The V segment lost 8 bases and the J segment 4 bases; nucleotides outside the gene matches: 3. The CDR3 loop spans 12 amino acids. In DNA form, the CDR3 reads TGTGCCATCCAAGGGACTAGAGAGACCCAGTACTTC. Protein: CAIQGTRETQYF.

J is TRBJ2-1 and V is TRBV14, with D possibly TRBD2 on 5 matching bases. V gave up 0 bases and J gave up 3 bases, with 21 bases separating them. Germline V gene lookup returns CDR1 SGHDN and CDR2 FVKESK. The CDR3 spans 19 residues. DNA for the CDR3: TGTGCCAGCAGCCAAGATCTTTATCTAGCCTCCGTCCTCTACAATGAGCAGTTCTTC. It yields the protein CASSQDLYLASVLYNEQFF.

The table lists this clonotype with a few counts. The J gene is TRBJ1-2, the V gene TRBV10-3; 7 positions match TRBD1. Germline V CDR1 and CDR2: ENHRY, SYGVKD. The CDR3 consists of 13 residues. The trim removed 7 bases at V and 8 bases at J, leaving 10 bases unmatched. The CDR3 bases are TGTGCCATCAAATCACAGGGGTCGGAGGGCTACACCTTC. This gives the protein CAIKSQGSEGYTF.

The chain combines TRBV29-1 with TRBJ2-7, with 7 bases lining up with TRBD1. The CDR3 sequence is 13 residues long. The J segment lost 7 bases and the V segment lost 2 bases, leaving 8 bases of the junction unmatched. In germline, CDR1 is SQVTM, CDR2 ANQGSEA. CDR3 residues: CSVETGDQEEQYF. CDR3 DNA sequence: TGCAGCGTTGAAACAGGGGACCAAGAGGAGCAGTACTTC.

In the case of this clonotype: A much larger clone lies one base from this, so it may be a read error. In DNA form, the CDR3 reads TGTGCCAGCAGCTTAGGGATGAGCACTGAAGCTTTCTTT. Its protein is CASSLGMSTEAFF. The chain is built from TRBV11-3 and TRBJ1-1; D unclear. The CDR3 length is 13 residues. In germline, CDR1 is SGHNT, CDR2 YENEEA. Trimming left V 1 base short and J 4 bases short, with 7 bases between. Based on the CDR3 plus reference TRBV11-3 and TRBJ1-1, the full variable domain is EAGVVQSPRYKIIEKKQPVAFWCNPISGHNTLYWYLQNLGQGPELLIRYENEEAVDDSQLPKDRFSAERLKGVDSTLKIQPAELGDSAVYLCASSLGMSTEAFFGQGTRLTVV.

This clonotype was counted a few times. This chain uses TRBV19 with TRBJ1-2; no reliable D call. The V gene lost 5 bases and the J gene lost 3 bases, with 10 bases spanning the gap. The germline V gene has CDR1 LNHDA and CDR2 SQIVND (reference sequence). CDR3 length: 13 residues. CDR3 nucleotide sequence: TGTGCCAGTAGTCCGGCCAGTCACTATGGCTACACCTTC. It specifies CASSPASHYGYTF.

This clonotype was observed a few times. Here the CDR3 DNA reads TGTGCCACGGGACTACCAGGGTCCCAAGAGACCCAGTACTTC. Protein product: CATGLPGSQETQYF. The chain carries TRBV10-3 and TRBJ2-5, with 7 nucleotides matching TRBD2. V trimming: 10 bases; J trimming: 1 base; junction bases outside the gene matches: 9. The CDR3 extends over 14 amino acids. Germline V gene sequence: CDR1 ENHRY, CDR2 SYGVKD.

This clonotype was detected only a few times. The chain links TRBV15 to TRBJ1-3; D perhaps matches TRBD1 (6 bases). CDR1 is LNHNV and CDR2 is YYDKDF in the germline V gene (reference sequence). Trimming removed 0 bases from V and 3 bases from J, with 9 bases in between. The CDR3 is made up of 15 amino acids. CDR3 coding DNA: TGTGCCACCAGCAGAGATCGCAGGGGTGGAAACACCATATATTTT. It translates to CATSRDRRGGNTIYF.

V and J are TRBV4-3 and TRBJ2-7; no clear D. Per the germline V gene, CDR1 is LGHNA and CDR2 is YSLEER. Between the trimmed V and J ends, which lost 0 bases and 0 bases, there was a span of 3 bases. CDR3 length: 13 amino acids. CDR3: CASSQEYSYEQYF. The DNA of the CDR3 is TGCGCCAGCAGCCAAGAATACTCCTACGAGCAGTACTTC.